Listed here are 15 T cell receptor beta chains from one sample, sequenced in a study of T cell repertoires in cytomegalovirus infection. TCRdb ran MiXCR on the reads and lists one entry per CDR3 protein. The table has about 85,000 distinct CDR3 sequences, about half seen once. Their antigens remain unidentified. Material: CD8+ T cells from cultured PBMCs, obtained from culture after CMV antigen stimulation. These receptors all stem from a human donor in good health (CMV status not recorded). Some clones in this sample may be carry-over from other donors' samples.

The CDR3 spells CASSIRSQPQHF. In DNA, the CDR3 is TGTGCCAGCAGTATACGAAGTCAGCCCCAGCATTTT. The J gene is TRBJ1-5, the V gene TRBV6-1, with no clear D. The germline V gene encodes CDR1 MNHNS and CDR2 SASEGT. V lost 5 bases, J lost 6 bases, and 8 bases lay in between. CDR3 size: 12 residues.

The chain recombines TRBV27 with TRBJ1-1; 7 nucleotides agree with TRBD1. J gave up 1 base and V 7 bases, and 12 bases lay outside the gene matches. Germline V gives CDR1 MNHEY, CDR2 SMNVEV (reference sequence). The CDR3 covers 16 residues. The CDR3 sequence: CASTLSGGMGNTEAFF. CDR3 coding DNA: TGTGCCAGCACCCTGTCAGGGGGGATGGGGAACACTGAAGCTTTCTTT.

The J gene is TRBJ2-3, the V gene TRBV4-1; 10 nucleotides agree with TRBD2. The germline gives CDR1 MGHRA, CDR2 YSYEKL. The CDR3 extends over 17 amino acids. V trimming: 1 base; J trimming: 4 bases; junction bases outside the gene matches: 8. CDR3 protein: CASSQVASGGAPDTQYF. The CDR3 DNA reads TGCGCCAGCAGCCAAGTTGCGAGCGGGGGGGCCCCAGATACGCAGTATTTT.

In this sample, this clonotype turned up a few times. The genes are TRBV6-5 and TRBJ1-5; the D is unclear. Germline V lookup: CDR1 MNHEY, CDR2 SVGAGI. V was trimmed by 0 bases and J by 8 bases, leaving 11 bases between them. The CDR3 has 14 residues. CDR3 in amino acids: CASSYSAEVEPQHF. CDR3 nucleotide sequence: TGTGCCAGCAGTTACTCGGCCGAAGTTGAGCCCCAGCATTTT.

This clonotype has just a few counts. The gene calls are TRBV27 and TRBJ2-1; D might be TRBD2 (6 bases). Trimming cost V 7 bases and J 2 bases, with 12 bases left between them. This CDR3 contains 14 residues. The germline V gene encodes CDR1 MNHEY and CDR2 SMNVEV (reference sequence). The CDR3 reads CASTPEGTYNEQFF. For the CDR3, the DNA is TGTGCCAGCACCCCGGAGGGTACCTACAATGAGCAGTTCTTC.

The chain couples TRBV11-2 to TRBJ1-1, with 8 bases lining up with TRBD1. Germline-derived CDR1 and CDR2 are SGHAT and FQNNGV. V was pared by 5 bases and J by 3 bases, with 8 bases of the junction left unmatched. This CDR3 has 15 residues. The CDR3 DNA follows: TGTGCCAGCAGCCCGGGGGACAGGAGATACACTGAAGCTTTCTTT. Its translation is CASSPGDRRYTEAFF.

This clonotype was seen a few times. This chain links TRBV28 with TRBJ2-2; perhaps TRBD1 as D (5 bases). Trimming shortened V by 5 bases and J by 5 bases, and 12 bases separated the two germline ends. Germline V gene sequence: CDR1 MDHEN, CDR2 SYDVKM. This CDR3 is 14 amino acids long. The CDR3: CASSPSAGTGELFF. The CDR3 nucleotides read TGTGCCAGCAGTCCGTCGGCAGGGACCGGGGAGCTGTTTTTT.

This clonotype occurred a few times. This rearrangement joins TRBV14 to TRBJ2-7; D unresolved. Germline V CDR1 and CDR2: SGHDN, FVKESK. The CDR3 totals 13 residues. Trimming left V 2 bases short and J 5 bases short, with 10 bases between. CDR3 sequence (DNA): TGTGCCAGCAGCCAAATGGAAAGGGACGAGCAGTACTTC. Amino acid sequence: CASSQMERDEQYF.

The rearrangement links TRBV30 to TRBJ1-1, with a weak D call TRBD1 (6 bases). Germline V lookup: CDR1 GTSNPN, CDR2 SVGIG (reference sequence). V was cut by 4 bases and J by 11 bases, with 14 bases left in between. The CDR3 is 11 amino acids. The CDR3 bases are TGTGCCTGGATCGTAGGGGGTAAGGCTTTCTTT. It is translated as CAWIVGGKAFF.

This clonotype was detected ten times or more. V is TRBV7-2 and J is TRBJ1-3; D gene unclear. The CDR3 totals 12 residues. V was trimmed by 0 bases and J by 4 bases, leaving 1 base between them. CDR1 is SGHTA and CDR2 is FQGNSA in the germline V gene. The CDR3, as DNA: TGTGCCAGCAGCTTAGCAGGAAACACCATATATTTT. It is translated as CASSLAGNTIYF.

The chain joins TRBV19 to TRBJ1-2; no firm D call. This CDR3 contains 14 residues. Germline V gene data show CDR1 as LNHDA and CDR2 as SQIVND (reference sequence). V lost 2 bases, J lost 8 bases, and 15 bases lay in between. The CDR3 loop is CASSIPTRAYGYTF. CDR3 nucleotides: TGTGCCAGTAGTATACCGACGCGGGCGTACGGCTACACCTTC. Supplemented by reference TRBV19 and TRBJ1-2, the full variable domain reads DGGITQSPKYLFRKEGQNVTLSCEQNLNHDAMYWYRQDPGQGLRLIYYSQIVNDFQKGDIAEGYSVSREKKESFPLTVTSAQKNPTAFYLCASSIPTRAYGYTFGSGTRLTVV.

This clonotype was seen only a few times. The CDR3 here is CASSSGQGHYEQYF. Here the CDR3 DNA reads TGCGCCAGCAGTTCCGGACAGGGGCACTACGAGCAGTACTTC. The rearrangement links TRBV10-1 to TRBJ2-7; 9 bases are a match to TRBD1. This CDR3 contains 14 residues. Germline-derived CDR1 and CDR2 are WNHNN and SYGVQD (reference sequence). V lost 5 bases to trimming and J lost 3 bases; unmatched junction nucleotides: 5.

CDR3 in DNA: TGCGCCAGCGGACAGGGGAACTATGGCTACACCTTC. This translates into CASGQGNYGYTF. The chain joins TRBV10-2 to TRBJ1-2; the match to TRBD1 covers 9 bases. V gave up 8 bases and J gave up 2 bases; unmatched junction bases: 0. The CDR3 length is 12 residues. CDR1 is WSHSY, CDR2 SAAADI, per germline.

The rearrangement links TRBV7-2 to TRBJ1-2, with D perhaps TRBD1 (5 bases). This CDR3 region has 13 residues. Trimming pared 5 bases from V and 0 bases from J, leaving 7 bases between. Germline V gene data show CDR1 as SGHTA and CDR2 as FQGNSA. The CDR3 loop is CASSPGPNYGYTF. The CDR3 nucleotides read TGTGCCAGCAGCCCGGGACCTAACTATGGCTACACCTTC.

The chain has TRBV5-1 and TRBJ2-7, with a possible D match to TRBD1 (5 bases). CDR3 length: 15 residues. Germline loops: CDR1 SGHRS, CDR2 YFSETQ. Trimming pared 2 bases from V and 3 bases from J, leaving 15 bases between. CDR3: CASSFRQGGYYEQYF. CDR3 nucleotide sequence: TGCGCCAGCAGCTTTCGGCAGGGCGGATACTACGAGCAGTACTTC.